Listed here is a single T cell receptor (beta chain). Its target is unknown. The source of the sample is a study of cytomegalovirus exposure and HLA in healthy donors. Notes on the study in general: A missense variant in DCLRE1C was later tied to TCR beta V- and J-gene trimming. Among the CMV-associated chains, a few were confirmed in vitro as specific for CMV antigens. Across donors, most TCRs were seen rarely, yet some public ones were widespread.

The V gene lost 7 bases and the J gene lost 1 base, with 14 bases spanning the gap. The CDR3 consists of 15 residues. Germline V gives CDR1 MNHNS, CDR2 SASEGT. PCR involved 60 Vbeta and 13 Jbeta primers. Assay used: immunoSEQ multiplex PCR; TCRdb lists only in-frame clones, some missing. Here the sample spans under 200,000 clones, around 80% being singletons. This chain uses TRBV6-1 with TRBJ1-5; D is ambiguous. This TCR derives from a woman in her thirties or forties in good health and CMV-seropositive. Specimen: PBMCs. The DNA of the CDR3 is TGTGCCAGCACTTTGACTCTCTTGAGCAATCAGCCCCAGCATTTT. As protein: CASTLTLLSNQPQHF.